This is a list of T cell receptor beta chains from one sample in a study of blood T cell repertoires in COVID-19. TCRdb's table, derived via immunoSEQ multiplex PCR, lists solely in-frame clones and lacks some. The table has under 250,000 clones, roughly 80% seen once; the top ten hold approximately 3.2%. The sample comprised peripheral blood. Receptor source: a woman under 30 with acute or convalescent COVID-19. The CDR3 runs from the conserved cysteine through the conserved F or W. D genes are given only for firm matches. The size entry is marked missing in some rows and otherwise reads once, few, many or a size class.

NA	NA	TRBV5-5	TRBJ2-5	14	TGTGCCAGCAGCTTCGGCGGGGACCAAGAGACCCAGTACTTC	CASSFGGDQETQYF
NA	few	TRBV10-3	TRBJ2-2	16	TGTGCCATCAGTGAGGTTGGGCTAGCCGGCACCGGGGAGCTGTTTTTT	CAISEVGLAGTGELFF
NA	NA	TRBV6-5	TRBJ2-2	14	TGTGCCAGCACCCCCCTAACGGGATCCGGGGAGCTGTTTTTT	CASTPLTGSGELFF
NA	NA	TRBV7-6	TRBJ2-5	15	TGTGCCAGCAGCTTAGTTCCCAGGCCACAAGAGACCCAGTACTTC	CASSLVPRPQETQYF
TRBD2	NA	TRBV20-1	TRBJ2-7	14	TGCAGTGCTAGTCCGTCTAGCGGTTCCTACGAGCAGTACTTC	CSASPSSGSYEQYF
NA	NA	TRBV25-1	TRBJ2-1	15	TGTGCCAGCAGCCCCAGCGGCTACTCCTACAATGAGCAGTTCTTC	CASSPSGYSYNEQFF
NA	NA	TRBV11-2	TRBJ1-5	14	TGTGCCAGCAGCTTGGGGGGGAGCAATCAGCCCCAGCATTTT	CASSLGGSNQPQHF
TRBD1	NA	TRBV18	TRBJ2-7	16	TGTGCCAGCTCCCGGGGCTTGGACAGGGCCTCCTACGAGCAGTACTTC	CASSRGLDRASYEQYF
TRBD2	NA	TRBV4-3	TRBJ2-1	17	TGCGCCAGCAGCCAAGACGCTAGCGGCAGCTCCTACAATGAGCAGTTCTTC	CASSQDASGSSYNEQFF
NA	NA	TRBV9	TRBJ2-2	16	TGTGCCAGCCAGGGATTGGGGACTCGGGGCACCGGGGAGCTGTTTTTT	CASQGLGTRGTGELFF
TRBD1	NA	TRBV3-1/TRBV3-2	TRBJ2-3	17	TGTGCCAGCAGCCAGGGGACAGGGGACCAGGTCACAGATACGCAGTATTTT	CASSQGTGDQVTDTQYF
TRBD2	NA	TRBV3-1/TRBV3-2	TRBJ2-2	16	TGTGCCAGCAGCCGGACTAGCGGGGGGCGGACCGGGGAGCTGTTTTTT	CASSRTSGGRTGELFF
NA	once	TRBV19	TRBJ2-5	18	TGTGCCAGTAGCACCCCAGCCGACGCGAAACTAGGACAAGAGACCCAGTACTTC	CASSTPADAKLGQETQYF
NA	NA	TRBV2	TRBJ2-1	13	TGTGCCAGCAGGGAAAATCAATACAATGAGCAGTTCTTC	CASRENQYNEQFF
NA	NA	TRBV7-9	TRBJ2-1	16	TGTGCCAGCAGCCCCGTCCGGGGGGCCTCCTACAATGAGCAGTTCTTC	CASSPVRGASYNEQFF
TRBD1	NA	TRBV19	TRBJ2-7	14	TGTGCCAGTAGTATACAGGGGGCATTTGACGAGCAGTACTTC	CASSIQGAFDEQYF
TRBD1	NA	TRBV19	TRBJ1-3	13	TGTGCCAGTAGTCCACAGGGGGGAAACACCATATATTTT	CASSPQGGNTIYF
NA	once	TRBV29-1	TRBJ2-7	11	TGCAGCTTCACCGCGACCTACGAGCAGTACTTC	CSFTATYEQYF
NA	few	TRBV30	TRBJ1-2	14	TGTGCCTGGAGTGGGGGACTCAACCTTTATGGCTACACCTTC	CAWSGGLNLYGYTF
TRBD2	NA	TRBV5-1	TRBJ2-1	14	TGCGCCACAGAGCGGACTAGCGGGTCCGATGAGCAGTTCTTC	CATERTSGSDEQFF
TRBD1	NA	TRBV29-1	TRBJ2-7	14	TGCAGCGTTGAAAGGGGGACAGGGGGGTACGAGCAGTACTTC	CSVERGTGGYEQYF
TRBD2	NA	TRBV6-2/TRBV6-3	TRBJ2-7	15	TGTGCCAGCAGTGACAATAGCGGGAACTCCTACGAGCAGTACTTC	CASSDNSGNSYEQYF
NA	NA	TRBV9	TRBJ1-4	16	TGTGCTGGGGGGTTGGAAAGGGAATCATTTGGCGAAAAACTGTTTTTT	CAGGLERESFGEKLFF
TRBD1	NA	TRBV6-5	TRBJ1-6	15	TGTGCCAGCAGGCCCGACAGGGCCTATAATTCACCCCTCCACTTT	CASRPDRAYNSPLHF
NA	NA	TRBV24-1	TRBJ2-1	11	TGTGCCACCAGTGACCCGTATGAGCAGTTCTTC	CATSDPYEQFF
TRBD2	NA	TRBV6-6	TRBJ2-3	15	TGTGCCAGCAGTACCAGACTAGCTCGTACAGATACGCAGTATTTT	CASSTRLARTDTQYF
NA	NA	TRBV7-2	TRBJ1-6	15	TGTGCCAGCAACCCCGGGGGCTCCTATAATTCACCCCTCCACTTT	CASNPGGSYNSPLHF
TRBD2	NA	TRBV11-2	TRBJ2-1	17	TGTGCCAGCAGCCCCTGGACTAGCGGGAGAGGCTACAATGAGCAGTTCTTC	CASSPWTSGRGYNEQFF
TRBD1	NA	TRBV5-1	TRBJ1-5	15	TGCGCCAGCAGCCTAACCGGGACAGAAAATCAGCCCCAGCATTTT	CASSLTGTENQPQHF
TRBD1	NA	TRBV11-2	TRBJ2-7	17	TGTGCCAGCAGCTTAGATCTAGGGCAGGGACAGGGCGTAGAGCAGTACTTC	CASSLDLGQGQGVEQYF
NA	once	TRBV5-1	TRBJ2-7	15	TGCGCCAGCAGCTTGTTAGGGGGAGAGGGTTCCGAGCAGTACTTC	CASSLLGGEGSEQYF
TRBD2	few	TRBV7-9	TRBJ2-1	18	TGTGCCAGCAGCTTAGGGTTGGTGGGACTAGGGTCCTACAATGAGCAGTTCTTC	CASSLGLVGLGSYNEQFF
TRBD1	NA	TRBV28	TRBJ2-7	15	TGTGCCAGCGGAACGACAGGGGCGAACTCCTACGAGCAGTACTTC	CASGTTGANSYEQYF
NA	NA	TRBV5-1	TRBJ2-1	13	TGCGCCAGCAGCCCGTCTAGTACCAATGAGCAGTTCTTC	CASSPSSTNEQFF
TRBD2	NA	TRBV5-1	TRBJ2-1	17	TGCGCCAGCAGCGGCGTGATTAGCGGGAGCTCCTACAATGAGCAGTTCTTC	CASSGVISGSSYNEQFF
NA	NA	TRBV11-2	TRBJ2-7	13	TGTGCCAGCAGCTTTGGTGAGGGTTACGAGCAGTACTTC	CASSFGEGYEQYF